The 30 T cell receptor beta chains below come from one sample, sequenced in a study of T cells in Graves' hyperthyroidism and ophthalmopathy. Authors of the study amplified TCR beta CDR3 regions from RNA transcripts. The HTBI primer set served for first-round RT-PCR of the TCR CDR3. TCRdb re-analysed the multiplex PCR reads in MiXCR, keeping a single row per CDR3 protein. This sample yields around 340,000 distinct CDR3 sequences, of which around 16% are seen a single time; around 34% belongs to the top ten. What was sequenced was blood. The receptor set was obtained from a man younger than 40 with Graves' hyperthyroidism.

This clonotype was detected ten times or more. The J gene is TRBJ2-1, the V gene TRBV6-1, with TRBD2 matching 15 bases. The CDR3 runs to 17 residues. V gave up 5 bases and J gave up 11 bases; unmatched junction bases: 13. Germline-derived CDR1 and CDR2 are MNHNS and SASEGT. The CDR3 is CASSLLGTSGRLDKQFF. Here the CDR3 DNA reads TGTGCCAGCAGTCTACTTGGGACTAGCGGGAGGCTCGATAAGCAGTTCTTC.

This clonotype was counted at least ten times. The chain has TRBV6-5 and TRBJ1-1; D call uncertain. This CDR3 has 14 residues. V lost 2 bases to trimming and J lost 5 bases, with 12 bases between them. Germline lookup yields CDR1 MNHEY and CDR2 SVGAGI. As DNA, the CDR3 is TGTGCCAGCAGTTACGGCACACGTCGTACTGAAGCTTTCTTT. Amino acids: CASSYGTRRTEAFF.

The rearrangement links TRBV24-1 to TRBJ2-2; tentative D call: TRBD2 (7 bases). The CDR3 is made up of 18 amino acids. V dropped 4 bases and J dropped 0 bases, with 17 bases sitting between them. Germline values: CDR1 KGHDR, CDR2 SFDVKD. This CDR3 is CATSDPLEGGSNTGELFF. In nucleotides, the CDR3 is TGTGCCACCAGTGACCCGTTGGAGGGGGGGTCGAACACCGGGGAGCTGTTTTTT.

Only a few counts were recorded for this clonotype. The chain employs TRBV7-9 and TRBJ2-3, with D possibly TRBD2 on 5 matching bases. The germline CDR1 and CDR2 sequences are SEHNR and FQNEAQ (reference sequence). The CDR3 is 14 residues long. The ends were cut back, 6 bases at V and 1 base at J, with 11 bases in the middle. For the CDR3, the DNA is TGTGCCAGCAGTTCGGGATTAGGCACAGATACGCAGTATTTT. It is translated as CASSSGLGTDTQYF.

This rearrangement joins TRBV11-3 to TRBJ2-2; TRBD2 matches 10 bases. After removal of 5 bases from V and 11 bases from J, the junction contained 5 bases not matched to a gene. The CDR3 is 13 residues long. Per the germline V gene, CDR1 is SGHNT and CDR2 is YENEEA. The CDR3: CASSDPSGRELFF. DNA of the CDR3: TGTGCCAGCAGCGACCCTAGCGGGAGAGAGCTGTTTTTT.

This clonotype was seen ten or more times. CDR3 coding DNA: TGCGCCAGCAGCCAAGGGACCACCGAGAACACTGAAGCTTTCTTT. It yields the protein CASSQGTTENTEAFF. The J gene is TRBJ1-1, the V gene TRBV5-1, with a weak D call TRBD1 (5 bases). The ends were cut back, 4 bases at V and 1 base at J, with 14 bases in the middle. The CDR3 consists of 15 residues. Germline V lookup: CDR1 SGHRS, CDR2 YFSETQ.

The chain couples TRBV25-1 to TRBJ2-2, with TRBD1 as a possible D gene (6 bases). Deletions cut 4 bases from V and 7 bases from J, with 22 bases between. Germline V gene sequence: CDR1 MGHDK, CDR2 SYGVNS. CDR3 size: 17 residues. The CDR3 DNA is TGTGCCAGCAGTGCAGCCCCCGGGGACAAAGGAGGCGGGGAGCTGTTTTTT. Amino acid sequence: CASSAAPGDKGGGELFF. Looking up the rest from reference TRBV25-1 and TRBJ2-2 gives the full variable domain: EADIYQTPRYLVIGTGKKITLECSQTMGHDKMYWYQQDPGMELHLIHYSYGVNSTEKGDLSSESTVSRIRTEHFPLTLESARPSHTSQYLCASSAAPGDKGGGELFFGEGSRLTVL.

This clonotype has a count of ten or more. This chain joins TRBV24-1 and TRBJ2-5, with 8 bases identical to TRBD2. There are 16 residues in the CDR3. The germline gives CDR1 KGHDR, CDR2 SFDVKD. V lost 1 base to trimming and J lost 4 bases; unmatched junction nucleotides: 7. The CDR3 region is CATSDFRAGGVETQYF. The CDR3 bases are TGTGCCACCAGTGATTTCCGCGCGGGAGGTGTAGAGACCCAGTACTTC.

In its sample, this clonotype was seen many times. The chain uses TRBV18 and TRBJ1-1; D call uncertain. Germline values: CDR1 KGHSH, CDR2 LQKENI. Deletions cut 2 bases from V and 7 bases from J, with 17 bases between. The CDR3 length is 15 residues. In DNA form, the CDR3 reads TGTGCCAGCTCACCAATGAGTGGAGGTCGGGATGAAGCTTTCTTT. This gives the protein CASSPMSGGRDEAFF.

V is TRBV30 and J is TRBJ2-7, with 8 positions matching TRBD2. With V trimmed by 5 bases and J by 5 bases, 8 bases remained unmatched. CDR1 is GTSNPN, CDR2 SVGIG, per germline (reference sequence). This CDR3 is 13 amino acids long. This CDR3 is CAWDWGLENEQYF. The CDR3 bases are TGTGCCTGGGATTGGGGACTAGAGAACGAGCAGTACTTC.

With respect to this clonotype: Given a much more abundant clone one base away, this may be a read error. V usage is TRBV2 and J usage is TRBJ2-4; TRBD1 or TRBD2 may be the D gene (6 bases each). CDR1 and CDR2 from the germline V gene are SNHLY and FYNNEI. The CDR3 is made up of 14 amino acids. The CDR3 reads CASTRGLAKSIQYF. CDR3 DNA sequence: TGTGCCAGCACCCGGGGGCTAGCCAAAAGCATTCAGTACTTC.

The chain carries TRBV28 and TRBJ1-2, with TRBD1 matching 9 bases. The length of the CDR3 is 15 residues. Per the germline V gene, CDR1 is MDHEN and CDR2 is SYDVKM. V was clipped by 6 bases and J by 7 bases; unmatched bases: 12. CDR3 loop: CASSHKWDRVFGYTF. The CDR3 nucleotides are TGTGCCAGCAGCCACAAATGGGACAGGGTGTTTGGCTACACCTTC.

This clonotype appeared many times. The rearrangement links TRBV30 to TRBJ1-5; unclear D gene. With 3 bases removed from V and 2 bases from J, the gap between germline ends came to 8 bases. The CDR3 covers 13 residues. Germline-derived CDR1 and CDR2 are GTSNPN and SVGIG (reference sequence). The CDR3 bases are TGTGCCTGGAGCAACGGTGGCAATCAGCCCCAGCATTTT. This gives the protein CAWSNGGNQPQHF.

This clonotype appeared many times. The V gene is TRBV3-1, the J gene TRBJ2-2; D is unclear. V was shortened by 0 bases and J by 8 bases, with 16 bases between the two germline ends. Looked up from germline, CDR1 is LGHDT and CDR2 is YNNKEL (reference sequence). The CDR3 is 16 amino acids. The CDR3 nucleotides are TGTGCCAGCAGCCAAGAAAGGCCGTCTAGTCTAGGGGAGCTGTTTTTT. Protein: CASSQERPSSLGELFF. Combining the CDR3 with reference TRBV3-1 and TRBJ2-2 gives the whole variable domain DTAVSQTPKYLVTQMGNDKSIKCEQNLGHDTMYWYKQDSKKFLKIMFSYNNKELIINETVPNRFSPKSPDKAHLNLHINSLELGDSAVYFCASSQERPSSLGELFFGEGSRLTVL.

This clonotype was counted many times. The J gene is TRBJ2-7, the V gene TRBV3-1; D gene unclear. The CDR3 contains 12 residues. CDR1 and CDR2 (germline): LGHDT, YNNKEL (reference sequence). Trimming shortened V by 0 bases and J by 9 bases, and 9 bases separated the two germline ends. The CDR3 is CASSQELQPQYF. CDR3 DNA sequence: TGTGCCAGCAGCCAAGAGCTCCAACCGCAGTACTTC.

This clonotype was detected many times. This chain uses TRBV12-3 or TRBV12-4 with TRBJ2-1; no reliable D call. The ends were cut back, 8 bases at V and 0 bases at J, with 2 bases in the middle. This CDR3 spans 11 amino acids. CDR3 amino acids: CASASYNEQFF. The CDR3 DNA reads as TGTGCCAGCGCCTCCTACAATGAGCAGTTCTTC.

This clonotype showed up many times. This chain uses TRBV28 with TRBJ2-7, with 11 positions matching TRBD2. CDR3 length: 15 residues. Germline CDR1 and CDR2: MDHEN and SYDVKM. V shed 6 bases and J 4 bases; nucleotides not matched to a gene: 8. This CDR3 is CASSTPGLAAYEQYF. For the CDR3, the DNA is TGTGCCAGCAGCACGCCGGGACTAGCGGCTTACGAGCAGTACTTC.

This clonotype was seen ten or more times. The chain joins TRBV2 to TRBJ2-7; D unclear. This CDR3 region has 12 residues. Trimming left V 4 bases short and J 6 bases short, with 10 bases between. In germline, CDR1 is SNHLY, CDR2 FYNNEI. The DNA for the CDR3 is TGTGCCAGCAGTGGCCCCTCTAGCGAGCAGTACTTC. The encoded protein is CASSGPSSEQYF.

J is TRBJ1-2 and V is TRBV25-1; D is ambiguous. V dropped 6 bases and J dropped 6 bases, with 14 bases sitting between them. This CDR3 has 13 amino acids. From germline, CDR1 is MGHDK and CDR2 SYGVNS. The CDR3 sequence is CASSMTRTNGYTF. The CDR3 bases are TGTGCCAGCAGCATGACACGGACGAATGGCTACACCTTC.

This clonotype is a singleton in its sample. The chain couples TRBV20-1 to TRBJ1-1, with D unclear. V gave up 3 bases and J gave up 4 bases, with 9 bases separating them. The CDR3 contains 12 residues. CDR1 and CDR2 (germline): DFQATT, SNEGSKA (reference sequence). The CDR3 region is CSARSGFTEAFF. CDR3 bases: TGCAGTGCTAGGTCCGGGTTCACTGAAGCTTTCTTT.

This clonotype was recorded a few times. The chain joins TRBV5-4 to TRBJ1-2, with TRBD1 matching over 7 bases. The ends lost 0 bases at V and 7 bases at J; junction bases unmatched: 9. The CDR3 is 15 amino acids. Germline CDR1 reads SGHNT; CDR2 reads YYREEE (reference sequence). The CDR3, as DNA: TGTGCCAGCAGCTTGGGGTACAGGGGTTTGAGTGGCTACACCTTC. Translation gives CASSLGYRGLSGYTF. The full variable domain, rest sourced from reference TRBV5-4 and TRBJ1-2, is ETGVTQSPTHLIKTRGQQVTLRCSSQSGHNTVSWYQQALGQGPQFIFQYYREEENGRGNFPPRFSGLQFPNYSSELNVNALELDDSALYLCASSLGYRGLSGYTFGSGTRLTVV.

Many counts were recorded for this clonotype. The V gene is TRBV2, the J gene TRBJ1-6, with TRBD1 as a possible D gene (5 bases). Germline CDR1 is SNHLY and CDR2 is FYNNEI. The CDR3 covers 14 residues. The V and J ends lost 5 bases and 8 bases respectively, with 13 bases between them. This CDR3 is CASSLGHVDSPLHF. CDR3 DNA sequence: TGTGCCAGCAGTTTGGGGCATGTCGATTCACCCCTCCACTTT. Full variable domain (missing parts from reference TRBV2 and TRBJ1-6): EPEVTQTPSHQVTQMGQEVILRCVPISNHLYFYWYRQILGQKVEFLVSFYNNEISEKSEIFDDQFSVERPDGSNFTLKIRSTKLEDSAMYFCASSLGHVDSPLHFGNGTRLTVT.

This clonotype was counted between two and nine times. The V gene is TRBV24-1, the J gene TRBJ2-7; a weak D match, TRBD2 (5 bases). With 5 bases removed from V and 7 bases from J, the gap between germline ends came to 11 bases. The length of the CDR3 is 12 residues. Germline values: CDR1 KGHDR, CDR2 SFDVKD. CDR3: CATSGPGREQYF. The CDR3 region has the DNA TGTGCCACCAGTGGACCTGGGAGAGAGCAGTACTTC.

This clonotype was found many times. The CDR3 region has the DNA TGTGCCAGCAGCCAAAATCCTAGCTCCTACGAGCAGTACTTC. Amino acid sequence: CASSQNPSSYEQYF. The V and J genes are TRBV2 and TRBJ2-7; no clear D. Germline CDR1 and CDR2: SNHLY and FYNNEI. V lost 6 bases and J 0 bases, leaving 12 bases between the germline ends. The CDR3 covers 14 residues.

This clonotype has a count of ten or more. The V call is TRBV20-1, the J call TRBJ2-3; 10 bases line up with TRBD2. The length of the CDR3 is 14 residues. Germline values: CDR1 DFQATT, CDR2 SNEGSKA (reference sequence). After removal of 6 bases from V and 1 base from J, the junction contained 4 bases not matched to a gene. The CDR3 loop reads CSALTSGGTDTQYF. CDR3 sequence (DNA): TGCAGTGCCCTCACTAGCGGGGGCACAGATACGCAGTATTTT.

In its sample, this clonotype was seen a few times. The chain uses TRBV19 and TRBJ1-5; D remains unclear. CDR1 LNHDA and CDR2 SQIVND come from the germline V gene (reference sequence). This CDR3 is built from 19 residues. Trimming took 1 base from V and 4 from J, leaving 23 bases between them. The CDR3 loop reads CASSIVGEREPKGNQPQHF. The CDR3 DNA follows: TGTGCCAGTAGTATAGTTGGGGAAAGGGAACCGAAGGGTAATCAGCCCCAGCATTTT.

There are a few counts of this clonotype. CDR3 DNA sequence: TGTGCCAGCAGCTTTCTCAGGCAATTGACCGGGGAGCTGTTTTTT. Residues: CASSFLRQLTGELFF. The chain combines TRBV7-8 with TRBJ2-2; no reliable D call. The CDR3 is 15 amino acids. The V and J ends lost 3 bases and 5 bases respectively, with 13 bases between them. Germline-derived CDR1 and CDR2 are SGHVS and FQNEAQ.

The chain employs TRBV19 and TRBJ2-5, with 8 bases matching TRBD1. Trimming cost V 3 bases and J 4 bases; bases outside gene matches: 4. Germline loops: CDR1 LNHDA, CDR2 SQIVND (reference sequence). The CDR3 is 14 amino acids. In nucleotides, the CDR3 is TGTGCCAGTAGTATCCCAGGGGGCCGAGAGACCCAGTACTTC. Translation: CASSIPGGRETQYF.

This clonotype was picked up a small number of times. The chain has TRBV5-1 and TRBJ2-1, with D perhaps matching TRBD2 (6 bases). Trimming stripped 7 bases from V and 10 bases from J, with 18 bases between. The CDR3 runs to 13 residues. CDR1 is SGHRS, CDR2 YFSETQ, per germline. The chain's CDR3 is CASYSPPGDEQFF. In DNA form, the CDR3 reads TGCGCCAGCTACTCCCCCCCGGGGGACGAGCAGTTCTTC.

The chain recombines TRBV5-4 with TRBJ2-1; possible D gene TRBD2, 6 bases. Per the germline V gene, CDR1 is SGHNT and CDR2 is YYREEE (reference sequence). The V and J ends lost 2 bases and 5 bases respectively, with 11 bases between them. The CDR3 contains 14 residues. CDR3 DNA: TGTGCCAGCAGCTTTCGAGTAGCGGACAATGAGCAGTTCTTC. Translation gives CASSFRVADNEQFF.